This TCR beta chain stems from a study of CD8 T cells in Susac syndrome. Negative magnetic isolation gave CD8+ and CD4+ cells; FACS enriched CD8+ TEMRA. This CDR3 has 15 amino acids. CDR1 and CDR2 from the germline V gene are MGHRA and YSYEKL. Deletions cut 0 bases from V and 4 bases from J, with 10 bases between. When the RNA was reverse transcribed, random hexamers were used with an input of roughly 0.45 to 1 ug. TCRdb re-analysed the immunoSEQ multiplex PCR reads in MiXCR, keeping a single row per CDR3 protein. Found here are almost 450,000 distinct CDR3 sequences, approximately 89% of them singletons; the top ten hold 0.09% to 0.15%.

This chain joins TRBV4-1 and TRBJ2-1; D call uncertain. The sample consisted of CD8+ T cells from PBMCs. This receptor was taken from a human donor with multiple sclerosis. Here the CDR3 reads CASSQDRSRYNEQFF. For the CDR3, the DNA is TGCGCCAGCAGCCAAGATCGAAGCCGGTACAATGAGCAGTTCTTC.